This TCR beta chain was recovered during a study of shared T cell receptors in the human thymus. A single count supports this clone. The germline CDR1 and CDR2 sequences are SGHRS and YFSETQ. Unmatched junction bases numbered 10, after V lost 4 bases and J lost 0 bases. The CDR3 contains 17 residues. Sequenced by immunoSEQ multiplex PCR; TCRdb stores in-frame clones only, minus some. The sample contains over 650,000 clones, 70% to 90% of which appear only once. The sample was also reused in another study, on human thymus T cells. That publication notes: Samples came from healthy Finnish infants during open corrective cardiac surgery. Corrective cardiac surgery supplied the resected thymus tissue.

The sequence derives from a boy under three years old with a congenital heart defect. The specimen was thymocytes. The gene calls are TRBV5-1 and TRBJ1-1; 9 bases line up with TRBD1. CDR3 protein: CASSPNGTGSMNTEAFF. The CDR3 coding sequence is TGCGCCAGCAGCCCCAACGGGACAGGGTCCATGAACACTGAAGCTTTCTTT. The variable domain in full, completed from reference TRBV5-1 and TRBJ1-1, reads KAGVTQTPRYLIKTRGQQVTLSCSPISGHRSVSWYQQTPGQGLQFLFEYFSETQRNKGNFPGRFSGRQFSNSRSEMNVSTLELGDSALYLCASSPNGTGSMNTEAFFGQGTRLTVV.